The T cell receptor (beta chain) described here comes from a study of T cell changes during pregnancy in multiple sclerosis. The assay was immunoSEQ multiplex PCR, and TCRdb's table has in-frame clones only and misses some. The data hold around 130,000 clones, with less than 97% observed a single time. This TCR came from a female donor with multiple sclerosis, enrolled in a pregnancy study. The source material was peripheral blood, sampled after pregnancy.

Here the CDR3 reads CASSARISGRQGFPNNEQFF. The CDR3 DNA reads TGTGCCAGCAGCGCCCGGATTAGCGGGAGGCAAGGTTTCCCCAACAATGAGCAGTTCTTC. The chain uses TRBV9 and TRBJ2-1, with 10 bases fitting TRBD2. The germline V gene encodes CDR1 SGDLS and CDR2 YYNGEE. This CDR3 contains 20 residues. Trimming removed 3 bases from V and 5 bases from J; junction bases left unmatched: 20. The whole variable domain, remainder taken from reference TRBV9 and TRBJ2-1, is DSGVTQTPKHLITATGQRVTLRCSPRSGDLSVYWYQQSLDQGLQFLIQYYNGEERAKGNILERFSAQQFPDLHSELNLSSLELGDSALYFCASSARISGRQGFPNNEQFFGPGTRLTVL.